This TCR beta chain was observed in a study of human T cells and chemical hapten exposure. Germline-derived CDR1 and CDR2 are MRHNA and SNTAGT. Deletions cut 0 bases from V and 2 bases from J, with 8 bases between. CDR3 size: 15 residues. This clonotype occurred many times. The time point denotes: pre-sensitization, week 0. Described treatment: therapeutic diphenylcyclopropenone sensitization with weekly scalp DPC. TCRdb re-called the RACE reads through MiXCR, storing one row per CDR3 protein. This table has fewer than 50,000 distinct CDR3 sequences, 7.6% appearing once. The sequences come from whole blood, collected in connection with sensitization to the hapten diphenylcyclopropenone (DPC). V and J are TRBV6-4 and TRBJ2-1; D ambiguous. This sequence originates from a woman in her fifties or sixties with alopecia areata. Some clones in this sample may be carry-over from other donors' samples. For the CDR3, the DNA is TGTGCCAGCAGTGACTCGTTGGGGACCTACAATGAGCAGTTCTTC. Translation gives CASSDSLGTYNEQFF.